This T cell receptor beta chain was documented in a study of T cell responses to AZD1222 COVID-19 vaccine. The study, taken as a whole, reports: It should be noted that donors were predominantly white British and more often female, and clonal diversity was possibly underestimated. CD4 TCRs covered the whole spike, strongest at regions 160-218 and 743-854. Of the AZD1222 recipients, only 5 to 7 were seropositive at baseline.

About this clone: Its specificity is not known.

V lost 5 bases and J lost 6, with 13 bases in between. The length of the CDR3 is 13 residues. Clones were sequenced by immunoSEQ multiplex PCR, and TCRdb holds only the in-frame ones, with some missing. The table includes 130,000 to 150,000 clones, 86% detected once. The receptor's source is an adult who received the AZD1222 COVID-19 vaccine. The genes are TRBV12-3 or TRBV12-4 and TRBJ1-1; D may be TRBD1 (5 bases). The input for sequencing was peripheral blood, taken 28 days after the second AZD1222 dose. CDR3 sequence: CASSQEGRAEAFF. The CDR3 DNA is TGTGCCAGCAGTCAGGAGGGACGGGCTGAAGCTTTCTTT.